The sequence of this T cell receptor (beta chain) was determined in a study of radiation and T cells in renal cell carcinoma. The assay was immunoSEQ multiplex PCR, and TCRdb's table has in-frame clones only and misses some. This sample yields 70,000 to 100,000 clones, of which about 79% are seen a single time; approximately 6.4% belongs to the top ten. General study findings and limits: Top tumor clonotypes rose in blood 2 weeks post-radiation, then contracted.

Trimming shortened V by 4 bases and J by 9 bases, and 14 bases separated the two germline ends. The CDR3 consists of 13 residues. CDR1 is SGDLS and CDR2 is YYNGEE in the germline V gene. Points on this clone: What it recognizes is unknown.

Time point here: baseline pretreatment blood. Treatment of the sample: 15 Gy SBRT to primary tumor, nephrectomy 4 weeks later. The sequencing used blood, collected from a patient whose treatment included radiotherapy and nephrectomy. This chain joins TRBV9 and TRBJ2-1, with D tentatively TRBD1 (6 bases). This sequence was found in a man aged 55-75 years with renal cell carcinoma. The CDR3 region is CASSTTTGGEQFF. The CDR3 nucleotides are TGTGCCAGCAGCACCACGACAGGCGGTGAGCAGTTCTTC. Full variable domain (outside the CDR3, taken from reference TRBV9 and TRBJ2-1): DSGVTQTPKHLITATGQRVTLRCSPRSGDLSVYWYQQSLDQGLQFLIQYYNGEERAKGNILERFSAQQFPDLHSELNLSSLELGDSALYFCASSTTTGGEQFFGPGTRLTVL.